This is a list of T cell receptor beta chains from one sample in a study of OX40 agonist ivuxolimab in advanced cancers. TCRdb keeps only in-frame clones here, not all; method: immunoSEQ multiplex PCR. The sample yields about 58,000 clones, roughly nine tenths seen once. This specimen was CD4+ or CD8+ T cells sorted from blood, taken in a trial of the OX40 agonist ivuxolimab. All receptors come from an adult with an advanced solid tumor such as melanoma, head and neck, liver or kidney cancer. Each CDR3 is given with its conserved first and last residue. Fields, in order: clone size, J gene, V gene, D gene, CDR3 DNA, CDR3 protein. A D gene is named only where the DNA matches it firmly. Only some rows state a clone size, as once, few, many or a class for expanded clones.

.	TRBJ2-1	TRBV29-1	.	TGCAGCGTGCCCTTACTAGAATACAATGAGCAGTTCTTC	CSVPLLEYNEQFF
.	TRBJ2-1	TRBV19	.	TGTGCCAGTACCCTAGGGGGAAGCTCCTACAATGAGCAGTTCTTC	CASTLGGSSYNEQFF
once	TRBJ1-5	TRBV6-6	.	TGTGCCAGCAGTTTGGGGGGGCGAAATCAGCCCCAGCATTTT	CASSLGGRNQPQHF
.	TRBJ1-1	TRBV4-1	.	TGCGCCAGCAGCTCCTCTATCAGGTGGCCCCTCCATGAAGCTTTCTTT	CASSSSIRWPLHEAFF
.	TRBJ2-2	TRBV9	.	TGTGCCAGCAGCGTATATAGTTGGTGGGGCGCAGGGGACACCGGGGAGCTGTTTTTT	CASSVYSWWGAGDTGELFF
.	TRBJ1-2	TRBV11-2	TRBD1	TGTGCCAGCAGCTTAGCGGACAGGGGGAAGTATGGCTACACCTTC	CASSLADRGKYGYTF
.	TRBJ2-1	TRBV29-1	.	TGCAGCGCTTGGGCATACAATGAGCAGTTCTTC	CSAWAYNEQFF
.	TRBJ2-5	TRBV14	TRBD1	TGTGCCAGCAGCGTCCCCGGGACAGGGCGAGAGACCCAGTACTTC	CASSVPGTGRETQYF
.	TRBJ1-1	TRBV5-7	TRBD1	TGTGCCAGCAGCTTGGACAGGGGCGGGCATAGCACTGAAGCTTTCTTT	CASSLDRGGHSTEAFF
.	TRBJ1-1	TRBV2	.	TGTGCCAGCAGCGATACAGCGAACACTGAAGCTTTCTTT	CASSDTANTEAFF
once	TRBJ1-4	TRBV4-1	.	TGCGCCAGCAGCCCCCGGACAGTCTCAACTAATGAAAAACTGTTTTTT	CASSPRTVSTNEKLFF
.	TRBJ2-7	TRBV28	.	TGTGCCAGCAGTTTTGGCAGGAGCGAGCAGTACTTC	CASSFGRSEQYF
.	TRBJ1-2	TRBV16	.	TGTGCCAGCAGCCAGTTCAGGGGATCAGCTAACTATGGCTACACCTTC	CASSQFRGSANYGYTF
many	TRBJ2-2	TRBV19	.	TGTGCCAGTAGTATAAGCGGACCCGGGGAGCTGTTTTTT	CASSISGPGELFF
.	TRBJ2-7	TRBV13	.	TGTGCCAGCAGCCGCCGCCAGGGGGGGCGGGCTGGTGGGGAGCAGTACTTC	CASSRRQGGRAGGEQYF
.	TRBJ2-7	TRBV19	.	TGTGCCAGTAGTATCCGAGGGTACGAGCAGTACTTC	CASSIRGYEQYF
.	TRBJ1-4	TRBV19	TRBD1	TGTGCCAGTAAATTGGCAGGGGGTAATGAAAAACTGTTTTTT	CASKLAGGNEKLFF
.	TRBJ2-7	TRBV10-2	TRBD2	TGCGCCAGCAGTCCGGGACTAGCAGATCAGTACTTC	CASSPGLADQYF
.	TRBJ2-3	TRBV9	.	TGTGCCAGCAAAGGGGAAACAGATACGCAGTATTTT	CASKGETDTQYF
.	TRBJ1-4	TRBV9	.	TGTGCCAGCAGCGCTTCGGGAGGGAAGAGAGCTAATGAAAAACTGTTTTTT	CASSASGGKRANEKLFF
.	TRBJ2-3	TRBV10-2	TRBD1	TGCGCCAGCAGTGACTGGACAGGGGGCACAGATACGCAGTATTTT	CASSDWTGGTDTQYF
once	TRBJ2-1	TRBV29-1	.	TGCAGCGTTGAAGATCAGGAGGGGCCGTCCTACAATGAGCAGTTCTTC	CSVEDQEGPSYNEQFF
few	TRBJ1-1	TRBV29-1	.	TGCAGCGTTAGCAGGGGAACTGAAGCTTTCTTT	CSVSRGTEAFF
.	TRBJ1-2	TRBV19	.	TGTGCCAGCACATACGGGATTCTTGGCTACACCTTC	CASTYGILGYTF
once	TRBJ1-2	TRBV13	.	TGTGCCAGCAGCACAGAACGGCGTGGGGGTTCCAGCTATGGCTACACCTTC	CASSTERRGGSSYGYTF
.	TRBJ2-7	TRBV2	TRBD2	TGTGCCAGCGTTCTGTGGACTAGCGGGAGCGGCGAGCAGTACTTC	CASVLWTSGSGEQYF
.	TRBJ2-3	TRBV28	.	TGTGCCAGCAGTTTTGCAGATACGCAGTATTTT	CASSFADTQYF
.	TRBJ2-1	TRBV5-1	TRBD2	TGCGCCAGCAGGACTAGCGAGGGCTACAATGAGCAGTTCTTC	CASRTSEGYNEQFF
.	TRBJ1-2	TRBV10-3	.	TGTGCCACCACAAGTAAATCTTCATCTGGCTACACCTTC	CATTSKSSSGYTF
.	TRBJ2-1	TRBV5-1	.	TGCGCCAGCAGCTCCGTGGGGCGGAGCTCCTACAATGAGCAGTTCTTC	CASSSVGRSSYNEQFF
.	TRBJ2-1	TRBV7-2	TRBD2	TGTGCCAGCAGCTTAGTCCTTTGGACTAGCGGGTACAATGAGCAGTTCTTC	CASSLVLWTSGYNEQFF
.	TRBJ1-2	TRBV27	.	TGTGCCAGCGGTCAGGGTTTCTATGGCTACACCTTC	CASGQGFYGYTF
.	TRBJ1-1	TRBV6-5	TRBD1	TGTGCCAGCAGTTACCGAACAGGGGGATACACTGAAGCTTTCTTT	CASSYRTGGYTEAFF
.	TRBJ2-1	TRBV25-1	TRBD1	TGTGCCAGCAGTGCTACAGGGGACAATGAGCAGTTCTTC	CASSATGDNEQFF
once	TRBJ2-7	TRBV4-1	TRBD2	TGCGCCAGCAGCCAAGATGCCCGGACTAGCGGGAACTACGAGCAGTACTTC	CASSQDARTSGNYEQYF
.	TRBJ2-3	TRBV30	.	TGTGCCTGCCCAGACACAGATACGCAGTATTTT	CACPDTDTQYF
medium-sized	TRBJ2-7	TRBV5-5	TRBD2	TGTGCCAGCAGCTTGGCCTGGGGGGGATCCTACGAGCAGTACTTC	CASSLAWGGSYEQYF
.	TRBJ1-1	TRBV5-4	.	TGTGCCAGCAGCTTCTTTCCCCGCCAAGGGTTAAACACTGAAGCTTTCTTT	CASSFFPRQGLNTEAFF
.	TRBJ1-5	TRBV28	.	TGTGCCAGCAGTTTATTAGACCCGCAGAGGCCCCAGCATTTT	CASSLLDPQRPQHF
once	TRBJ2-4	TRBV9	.	TGTGCCAGCAGCGTAGAGGCTGGGGGCGCCAAAAACATTCAGTACTTC	CASSVEAGGAKNIQYF
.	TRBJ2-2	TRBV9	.	TGTGCCAGCAACGGGGGAGAGAACACCGGGGAGCTGTTTTTT	CASNGGENTGELFF
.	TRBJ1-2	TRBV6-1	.	TGTGCCAGCAGAGAAGGAAGGGGCTACACCTTC	CASREGRGYTF
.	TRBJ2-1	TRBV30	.	TGTGCCTGGAGTGTGGGGGAGCAGTTCTTC	CAWSVGEQFF
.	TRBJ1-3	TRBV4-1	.	TGCGCCAGCAGCCAAGTTACGACATTAGGGGACACCATATATTTT	CASSQVTTLGDTIYF
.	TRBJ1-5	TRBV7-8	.	TGTGCCAGCAGCATAGGGGCAGGGGATCAGCCCCAGCATTTT	CASSIGAGDQPQHF